These 7 T cell receptor beta chains came from one sample sequenced in a study of T cell repertoires in aging, cancer and after chemotherapy. Amplification of TCR beta used genomic DNA extracted from peripheral blood. A mixed TRB-A/B primer pool amplified rearranged TRB by multiplex touch-down PCR. A single record per CDR3 protein comes from TCRdb applying MiXCR to the multiplex PCR reads. The data contain fewer than 6,000 distinct CDR3 sequences, roughly two fifths of them singletons. The sample comprised blood. The receptors derive from a human donor with a blood cancer.

This clonotype was recorded only once. A much larger clonotype is one base distant, so this may be a read error. J is TRBJ2-5 and V is TRBV29-1; 10 bases are a match to TRBD1. Per germline, CDR1 SQVTM and CDR2 ANQGSEA. This CDR3 has 15 amino acids. The CDR3 DNA sequence: TGCAACGTTGACAGGGGGCAAGCGTTAAGGGAGACCCAGTACTTC. Protein: CNVDRGQALRETQYF.

This clonotype was found a few times. The rearrangement links TRBV6-2 or TRBV6-3 to TRBJ2-5; 9 bases agree with TRBD1. This CDR3 is 14 amino acids long. With V trimmed by 5 bases and J by 4 bases, 5 bases remained unmatched. CDR1 is MNHEY, CDR2 SVGEGT, per germline. CDR3 sequence reads: CASSRTGAGETQYF. The CDR3 coding sequence is TGTGCCAGCAGTAGGACAGGGGCAGGAGAGACCCAGTACTTC.

The rearrangement joins TRBV28 to TRBJ2-5; perhaps D is TRBD1 or TRBD2 (6 bases each). The germline V gene has CDR1 MDHEN and CDR2 SYDVKM. Trimming stripped 5 bases from V and 3 bases from J, with 13 bases between. This CDR3 comprises 14 residues. The CDR3: CASSPIGGKETQYF. The CDR3 DNA follows: TGTGCCAGCAGTCCCATAGGGGGGAAAGAGACCCAGTACTTC.

This clonotype was counted once. V usage is TRBV5-5 and J usage is TRBJ1-5; D is unclear. The germline gives CDR1 SGHKS, CDR2 YYEKEE (reference sequence). This CDR3 has 13 residues. With 2 bases removed from V and 5 bases from J, the gap between germline ends came to 8 bases. In DNA form, the CDR3 reads TGTGCCAGCAGCTTCATGCTGGATCAGCCCCAGCATTTT. As protein: CASSFMLDQPQHF.

This clonotype appeared a few times. The chain joins TRBV11-1 to TRBJ2-7; TRBD2 might be the D (6 bases). The germline V and J ends were trimmed by 4 bases and 3 bases, with 13 bases remaining between them. There are 14 residues in the CDR3. Germline V gene sequence: CDR1 SGHAT, CDR2 FQDESV (reference sequence). CDR3 in DNA: TGTGCCAGCAGCTCCATCTGGGGAGGCTACGAGCAGTACTTC. Residues: CASSSIWGGYEQYF.

This CDR3 is CASSLDRGPGNTIYF. As DNA, the CDR3 is TGTGCCAGCAGCTTAGACAGGGGGCCAGGAAACACCATATATTTT. This chain uses TRBV5-5 with TRBJ1-3; 10 bases match TRBD1. This CDR3 comprises 15 residues. J was trimmed by 4 bases and V by 2 bases; bases with no gene match: 3. In germline, CDR1 is SGHKS, CDR2 YYEKEE (reference sequence).

The V call is TRBV6-2 or TRBV6-3, the J call TRBJ2-2, with D tentatively TRBD1 or TRBD2 (5 bases each). The length of the CDR3 is 15 residues. The germline CDR1 and CDR2 sequences are MNHEY and SVGEGT. The ends were cut back, 7 bases at V and 1 base at J, with 13 bases in the middle. This CDR3 is CASTERGGNTGELFF. The CDR3 nucleotides read TGTGCCAGCACTGAACGTGGGGGGAACACCGGGGAGCTGTTTTTT.